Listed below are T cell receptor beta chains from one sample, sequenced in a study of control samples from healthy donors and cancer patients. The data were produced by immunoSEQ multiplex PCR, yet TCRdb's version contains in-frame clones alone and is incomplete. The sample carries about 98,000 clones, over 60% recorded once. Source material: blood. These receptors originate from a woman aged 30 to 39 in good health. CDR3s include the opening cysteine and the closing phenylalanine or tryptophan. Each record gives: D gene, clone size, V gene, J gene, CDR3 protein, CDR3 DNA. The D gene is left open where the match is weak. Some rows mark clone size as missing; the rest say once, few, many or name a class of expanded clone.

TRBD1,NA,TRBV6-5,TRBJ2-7,CASSSSGTGYEQYF,TGTGCCAGCAGCAGCTCCGGGACAGGCTACGAGCAGTACTTC
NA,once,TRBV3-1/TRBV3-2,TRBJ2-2,CASSQGRSFGELFF,TGTGCCAGCAGCCAAGGTCGTAGCTTCGGGGAGCTGTTTTTT
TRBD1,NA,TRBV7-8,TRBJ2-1,CASSPTGVGEQFF,TGTGCCAGCAGCCCTACAGGGGTCGGTGAGCAGTTCTTC
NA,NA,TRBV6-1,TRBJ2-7,CASSEYGGGRWDYEQYF,TGTGCCAGCAGTGAATACGGTGGTGGACGATGGGACTACGAGCAGTACTTC
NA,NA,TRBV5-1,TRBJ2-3,CASSLGAGADTQYF,TGCGCCAGCAGCTTGGGGGCGGGCGCAGATACGCAGTATTTT
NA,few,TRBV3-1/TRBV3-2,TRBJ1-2,CASSHGYGVFGYTF,TGTGCCAGCAGCCATGGCTATGGGGTTTTCGGCTACACCTTC
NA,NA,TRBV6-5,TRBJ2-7,CASKSLGSDYEQYF,TGTGCCAGCAAATCTCTCGGGAGTGACTACGAGCAGTACTTC
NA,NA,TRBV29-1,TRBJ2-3,CSVEAADREATDTQYF,TGCAGCGTTGAAGCGGCAGACAGGGAGGCCACAGATACGCAGTATTTT
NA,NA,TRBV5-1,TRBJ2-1,CASSLEGLSYNEQFF,TGCGCCAGCAGCTTGGAGGGCCTCTCCTACAATGAGCAGTTCTTC
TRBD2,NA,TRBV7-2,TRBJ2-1,CASSPQRGGNEQFF,TGTGCCAGCAGCCCCCAACGGGGGGGGAATGAGCAGTTCTTC
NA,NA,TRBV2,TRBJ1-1,CASSESPFGQGMNTEAFF,TGTGCCAGCAGTGAAAGCCCATTTGGGCAGGGAATGAACACTGAAGCTTTCTTT
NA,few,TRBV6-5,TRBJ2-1,CASNPRSGEQFF,TGTGCCAGCAACCCACGTTCGGGGGAGCAGTTCTTC
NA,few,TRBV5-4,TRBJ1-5,CASSFDPGRDQPQHF,TGTGCCAGCAGTTTCGACCCTGGGAGGGATCAGCCCCAGCATTTT
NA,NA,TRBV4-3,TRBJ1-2,CASSPRAGTYGYTF,TGCGCCAGCAGCCCGAGGGCGGGGACCTATGGCTACACCTTC
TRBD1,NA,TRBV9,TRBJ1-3,CASSADDRGENTIYF,TGTGCCAGCAGCGCCGACGACAGGGGTGAAAACACCATATATTTT
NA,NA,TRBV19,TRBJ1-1,CASSKQEQNTEAFF,TGTGCCAGTAGTAAACAGGAGCAGAACACTGAAGCTTTCTTT
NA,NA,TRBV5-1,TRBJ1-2,CASSLEGLDYTF,TGCGCCAGCAGCTTGGAAGGGTTGGACTACACCTTC
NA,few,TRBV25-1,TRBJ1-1,CARDQGFTEAFF,TGTGCCAGGGACCAGGGTTTCACTGAAGCTTTCTTT
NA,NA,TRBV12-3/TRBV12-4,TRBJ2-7,CASSLGPAYEQYF,TGTGCCAGCAGTTTAGGGCCGGCCTACGAGCAGTACTTC
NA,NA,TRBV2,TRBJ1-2,CASSEVGRSYGYTF,TGTGCCAGCAGTGAAGTCGGACGTAGCTATGGCTACACCTTC
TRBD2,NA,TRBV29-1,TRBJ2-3,CSVEEIEAGGWIDTQYF,TGCAGCGTTGAAGAAATCGAGGCGGGGGGCTGGATAGATACGCAGTATTTT
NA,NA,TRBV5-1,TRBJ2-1,CASSLAVQTIEQFF,TGCGCCAGCAGCTTGGCGGTACAGACCATTGAGCAGTTCTTC
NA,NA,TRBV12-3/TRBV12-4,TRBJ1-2,CASSSAENYGYTF,TGTGCCAGCAGTTCAGCAGAGAACTATGGCTACACCTTC
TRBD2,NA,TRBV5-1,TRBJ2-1,CASSLAWGSGGALSYEQFF,TGCGCCAGCAGCTTGGCCTGGGGTAGCGGGGGGGCTCTCTCATATGAGCAGTTCTTC
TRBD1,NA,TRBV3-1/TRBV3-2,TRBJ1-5,CASSQDPTGIQPQHF,TGTGCCAGCAGCCAAGACCCGACAGGGATCCAGCCCCAGCATTTT
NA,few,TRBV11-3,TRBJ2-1,CASSPSWGVEQFF,TGTGCCAGCAGCCCTAGCTGGGGTGTTGAGCAGTTCTTC
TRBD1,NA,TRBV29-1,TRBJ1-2,CSVQSPGTGGNTF,TGCAGCGTCCAATCCCCCGGGACAGGGGGCAACACCTTC
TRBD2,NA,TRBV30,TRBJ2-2,CAWSIMGGDTGELFF,TGTGCCTGGAGTATTATGGGGGGGGACACCGGGGAGCTGTTTTTT
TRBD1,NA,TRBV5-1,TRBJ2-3,CASSLWADYSGGDTQYF,TGCGCCAGCAGCCTTTGGGCTGATTACTCAGGGGGAGATACGCAGTATTTT
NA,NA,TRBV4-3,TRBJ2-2,CASRRGSNTGELFF,TGCGCCAGCCGACGGGGCTCAAACACCGGGGAGCTGTTTTTT
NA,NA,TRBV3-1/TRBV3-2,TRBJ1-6,CASSRSGTVNSPLHF,TGTGCCAGCAGCAGATCCGGGACGGTCAATTCACCCCTCCACTTT
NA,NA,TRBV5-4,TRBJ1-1,CASSLDGAFF,TGTGCCAGCAGCTTGGACGGAGCTTTCTTT
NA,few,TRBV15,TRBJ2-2,CATSRDGRGELFF,TGTGCCACCAGCAGAGATGGCAGGGGGGAGCTGTTTTTT
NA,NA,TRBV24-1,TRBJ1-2,CATSSSNYGYTF,TGTGCCACCAGTAGCAGTAACTATGGCTACACCTTC
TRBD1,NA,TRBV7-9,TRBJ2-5,CASSSTGGAVETQYF,TGTGCCAGCAGCTCCACAGGGGGTGCGGTGGAGACCCAGTACTTC
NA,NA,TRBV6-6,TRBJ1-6,CASSYEDYNSPLHF,TGTGCCAGCAGTTACGAGGACTATAATTCACCCCTCCACTTT
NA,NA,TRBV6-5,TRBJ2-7,CASSLENSYEQYF,TGTGCCAGCAGCCTAGAAAACTCCTACGAGCAGTACTTC
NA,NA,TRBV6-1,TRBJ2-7,CASSEVLYRAYEQYF,TGTGCCAGCAGTGAGGTTTTGTACAGGGCCTACGAGCAGTACTTC
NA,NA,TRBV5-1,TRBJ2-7,CASSLAVGGGSHEQYF,TGCGCCAGCAGCTTGGCCGTCGGAGGAGGGAGCCACGAGCAGTACTTC
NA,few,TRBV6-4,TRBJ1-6,CASARQPNPNSPLHF,TGTGCCAGCGCAAGACAGCCGAACCCTAATTCACCCCTCCACTTT
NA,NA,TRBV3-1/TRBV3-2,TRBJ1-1,CASSQEGVVPEAFF,TGTGCCAGCAGCCAAGAAGGGGTGGTCCCTGAAGCTTTCTTT
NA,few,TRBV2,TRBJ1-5,CATRDRWGNQPQHF,TGTGCCACCCGAGACAGATGGGGCAATCAGCCCCAGCATTTT
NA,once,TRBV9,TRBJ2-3,CASSVGGGGTDTQYF,TGTGCCAGCAGCGTAGGGGGCGGGGGCACAGATACGCAGTATTTT
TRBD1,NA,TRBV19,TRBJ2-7,CASSPGTVSSYEQYF,TGTGCCAGTAGTCCCGGGACAGTTAGCTCCTACGAGCAGTACTTC
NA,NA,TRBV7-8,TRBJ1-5,CASSRGSSNQPQHF,TGTGCCAGCAGCCGAGGGTCGAGCAATCAGCCCCAGCATTTT
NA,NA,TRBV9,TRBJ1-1,CASSVADLNTEAFF,TGTGCCAGCAGCGTAGCCGACCTGAACACTGAAGCTTTCTTT
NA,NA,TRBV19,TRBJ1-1,CASSSGGFGEAFF,TGTGCCAGTAGTTCTGGGGGGTTCGGTGAAGCTTTCTTT
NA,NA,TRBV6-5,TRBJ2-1,CASAVNSREQFF,TGTGCCAGTGCAGTAAACAGTCGGGAGCAGTTCTTC
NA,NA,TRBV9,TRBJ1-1,CASSVEGSNTEAFF,TGTGCCAGCAGCGTAGAGGGGTCGAACACTGAAGCTTTCTTT
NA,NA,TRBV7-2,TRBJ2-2,CASSPGLGPGELFF,TGTGCCAGCAGCCCAGGACTCGGGCCCGGGGAGCTGTTTTTT
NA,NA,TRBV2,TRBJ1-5,CASSEGRRQPQHF,TGTGCCAGCAGTGAAGGCAGGCGACAGCCCCAGCATTTT
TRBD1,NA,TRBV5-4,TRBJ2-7,CASSPQGRSEQYF,TGTGCCAGCAGCCCACAGGGGCGAAGCGAGCAGTACTTC